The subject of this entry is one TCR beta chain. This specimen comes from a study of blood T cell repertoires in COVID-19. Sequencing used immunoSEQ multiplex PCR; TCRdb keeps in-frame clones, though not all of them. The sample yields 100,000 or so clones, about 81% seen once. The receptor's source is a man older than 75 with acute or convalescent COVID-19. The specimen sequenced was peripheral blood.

The chain's CDR3 is CASLGVSNTQYF. CDR3 nucleotides: TGTGCCAGCCTAGGGGTCTCAAATACGCAGTATTTT. The gene calls are TRBV7-2 and TRBJ2-3; D might be TRBD1 (5 bases). Between the trimmed V and J ends, which lost 8 bases and 7 bases, there was a span of 13 bases. The CDR3 totals 12 residues. CDR1 SGHTA and CDR2 FQGNSA come from the germline V gene.